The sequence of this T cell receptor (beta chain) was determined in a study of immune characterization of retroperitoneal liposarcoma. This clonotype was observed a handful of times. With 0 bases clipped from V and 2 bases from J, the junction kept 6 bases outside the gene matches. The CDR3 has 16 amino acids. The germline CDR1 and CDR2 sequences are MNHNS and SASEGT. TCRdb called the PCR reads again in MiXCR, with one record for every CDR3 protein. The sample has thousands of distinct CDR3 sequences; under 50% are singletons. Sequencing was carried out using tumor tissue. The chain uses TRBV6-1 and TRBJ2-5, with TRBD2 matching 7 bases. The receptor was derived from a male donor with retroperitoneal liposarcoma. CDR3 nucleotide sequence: TGTGCCAGCAGTGAAGCCCGGGCTAGCGGACAAGAGACCCAGTACTTC. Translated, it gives CASSEARASGQETQYF.